One and the same sample provided the 25 T cell receptor beta chains below, sequenced in a study of PD-1 blockade in classical Hodgkin lymphoma. All trial patients relapsed after autologous stem cell transplantation. Clones were sequenced by immunoSEQ multiplex PCR, and TCRdb holds only the in-frame ones, with some missing. The sample has about 150,000 clones, less than 80% seen once; the top ten hold about 9.2%. This material consisted of peripheral blood mononuclear cells (PBMCs), taken before the second cycle of nivolumab. The receptors stem from a human donor with classical Hodgkin lymphoma.

In its sample, this clone was seen a few times. V usage is TRBV30 and J usage is TRBJ1-1, with 9 bases aligning to TRBD1. From germline, CDR1 is GTSNPN and CDR2 SVGIG (reference sequence). The CDR3 has 13 residues. DNA for the CDR3: TGTTATGGGGACAGGGACCTGAACACTGAAGCTTTCTTT. Protein: CYGDRDLNTEAFF.

V and J are TRBV4-2 and TRBJ1-5; 7 nucleotides line up with TRBD1. The CDR3 covers 15 residues. Germline V gives CDR1 LGHNA, CDR2 YNFKEQ. V lost 1 base and J lost 4; bases outside the gene matches: 4. CDR3 region: CASSQVVGQNQPQHF. CDR3 nucleotides: TGTGCCAGCAGCCAAGTGGTGGGACAGAATCAGCCCCAGCATTTT.

This chain uses TRBV10-3 with TRBJ1-4; 8 nucleotides line up with TRBD1. This CDR3 contains 14 residues. V lost 6 bases and J lost 7; bases outside the gene matches: 7. Germline CDR1 and CDR2: ENHRY and SYGVKD. The CDR3 sequence: CAISNTGGGEKLFF. CDR3 coding DNA: TGTGCCATCAGCAACACAGGGGGGGGTGAAAAACTGTTTTTT.

The chain joins TRBV18 to TRBJ2-5, with 8 bases fitting TRBD1. The J segment lost 1 base and the V segment lost 2 bases, leaving 3 bases of the junction unmatched. Germline CDR1 KGHSH, CDR2 LQKENI. The CDR3 has 15 amino acids. Written as DNA, the CDR3 is TGTGCCAGCTCACCAGGGCAGGGGGCCCAAGAGACCCAGTACTTC. Protein: CASSPGQGAQETQYF.

The chain joins TRBV7-2 to TRBJ2-2, with a possible D match to TRBD1 (6 bases). Between the trimmed V and J ends, which lost 5 bases and 3 bases, there was a span of 10 bases. The CDR3 contains 14 residues. Germline lookup yields CDR1 SGHTA and CDR2 FQGNSA. The CDR3 bases are TGTGCCAGCAGCCGCACAGGGTACACCGGGGAGCTGTTTTTT. This encodes CASSRTGYTGELFF.

This sequence joins TRBV21-1 and TRBJ1-1; the table's D call, TRBD1, has no DNA check behind it. TRBV21-1 is flagged as a pseudogene. This CDR3 region has 14 residues. The CDR3 region has the DNA TGTGCCAGCAGCAAGGGCAGGGCGAACACTGAAGCTTTCTTT. Residues: CASSKGRANTEAFF.

The CDR3 DNA reads TGTGCCACCAGCAGAGTGACAATTAGAAACCCCTACGAGCAGTACTTC. It yields the protein CATSRVTIRNPYEQYF. The chain links TRBV15 to TRBJ2-7, with unresolved D. Germline V gene lookup returns CDR1 LNHNV and CDR2 YYDKDF (reference sequence). V lost 1 base to trimming and J lost 2 bases, with 15 bases between them. The CDR3 has 16 residues.

V usage is TRBV25-1 and J usage is TRBJ2-1; no definite D call. Germline assignment: CDR1 MGHDK and CDR2 SYGVNS. CDR3 size: 18 residues. Trimming pared 5 bases from V and 2 bases from J, leaving 22 bases between. In DNA, the CDR3 is TGTGCCAGCAGTCCCCGGTCCATAATTTTGGGTGCCTACAATGAGCAGTTCTTC. The encoded protein is CASSPRSIILGAYNEQFF.

The rearrangement joins TRBV7-3 to TRBJ2-3; D is possibly TRBD1 (5 bases). The CDR3 sequence is 13 residues long. Germline lookup yields CDR1 SGHTA and CDR2 FQGTGA. Trimming removed 2 bases at V and 5 bases at J, with 8 bases between. Here the CDR3 reads CASSLQGVDTQYF. The CDR3 DNA reads as TGTGCCAGCAGCTTACAAGGGGTAGATACGCAGTATTTT.

The chain is built from TRBV2 and TRBJ1-5; 9 bases are a match to TRBD1. V lost 7 bases and J lost 4; bases outside the gene matches: 14. This CDR3 spans 17 amino acids. In germline, CDR1 is SNHLY, CDR2 FYNNEI. The CDR3 reads CASNGQGFALGNQPQHF. In DNA, the CDR3 is TGTGCCAGCAATGGACAGGGGTTTGCTTTGGGGAATCAGCCCCAGCATTTT.

For the CDR3, the DNA is TGTGCCAGCAGTGTCATACGGGAATCTGGAAACACCATATATTTT. It translates to CASSVIRESGNTIYF. The chain couples TRBV2 to TRBJ1-3; D uncertain. CDR1 and CDR2 from the germline V gene are SNHLY and FYNNEI. The CDR3 spans 15 residues. Trimming took 4 bases from V and 1 from J, leaving 11 bases between them.

This clone was recorded only once. The V gene is TRBV11-2, the J gene TRBJ2-3, with TRBD2 identical over 7 bases. The J segment lost 4 bases and the V segment lost 2 bases, leaving 9 bases of the junction unmatched. This CDR3 is built from 16 residues. Germline CDR1 reads SGHAT; CDR2 reads FQNNGV. CDR3 coding DNA: TGTGCCAGCAGCTTAATGGGAGGGCCTAGCCCAGATACGCAGTATTTT. Its protein product is CASSLMGGPSPDTQYF.

On this clone itself: This sample includes further DNA sequences coding for the same CDR3. CDR3 region: CASSPTGNYGYTF. CDR3 in DNA: TGTGCCAGCAGTCCGACAGGGAACTATGGCTACACCTTC. The chain links TRBV28 to TRBJ1-2, with 7 bases lining up with TRBD1. The V and J ends lost 5 bases and 2 bases, in that order; junction bases with no gene match: 2. This CDR3 has 13 residues. CDR1 is MDHEN, CDR2 SYDVKM, per germline.

Concerning this clone itself: This CDR3 is also generated by other DNA sequences in the sample. The chain carries TRBV5-1 and TRBJ1-1; 10 nucleotides line up with TRBD1. The germline gives CDR1 SGHRS, CDR2 YFSETQ. J gave up 5 bases and V 3 bases, and 4 bases lay outside the gene matches. The CDR3 length is 14 residues. The chain's CDR3 is CASSSGTGDTEAFF. The CDR3 bases are TGCGCCAGCAGCTCCGGGACAGGGGATACTGAAGCTTTCTTT.

This rearrangement joins TRBV7-2 to TRBJ2-2, with 10 bases aligning to TRBD2. V trimming: 3 bases; J trimming: 3 bases; junction bases outside the gene matches: 1. The CDR3 totals 15 residues. CDR1 is SGHTA, CDR2 FQGNSA, per germline. In nucleotides, the CDR3 is TGTGCCAGCAGCTTTCTAGCGGGAGACACCGGGGAGCTGTTTTTT. It codes for CASSFLAGDTGELFF.

This clone was counted a single time. The chain has TRBV6-5 and TRBJ1-5; 9 bases map to TRBD1. The CDR3 loop spans 14 amino acids. Germline V CDR1 and CDR2: MNHEY, SVGAGI. J gave up 6 bases and V 5 bases, and 5 bases lay outside the gene matches. The CDR3 is CASSNNRGRQPQHF. The CDR3 nucleotides are TGTGCCAGCAGTAACAACAGGGGGCGTCAGCCCCAGCATTTT.

V usage is TRBV28 and J usage is TRBJ2-2; 9 nucleotides align to TRBD2. This CDR3 is built from 13 residues. Germline V gives CDR1 MDHEN, CDR2 SYDVKM. V dropped 7 bases and J dropped 5; count of bases not matched to a gene: 2. The CDR3 DNA reads as TGTGCCAGCATGACTAGCGGTACCGGGGAGCTGTTTTTT. It yields the protein CASMTSGTGELFF. Looking up the rest from reference TRBV28 and TRBJ2-2 gives the full variable domain: DVKVTQSSRYLVKRTGEKVFLECVQDMDHENMFWYRQDPGLGLRLIYFSYDVKMKEKGDIPEGYSVSREKKERFSLILESASTNQTSMYLCASMTSGTGELFFGEGSRLTVL.

This chain connects TRBV6-4 to TRBJ2-5; 7 nucleotides align to TRBD2. The CDR3 has 16 amino acids. Germline values: CDR1 MRHNA, CDR2 SNTAGT. V gave up 2 bases and J gave up 2 bases; unmatched junction bases: 8. CDR3 loop: CASSDRKTSRQETQYF. In DNA form, the CDR3 reads TGTGCCAGCAGTGACCGCAAGACTAGCCGGCAAGAGACCCAGTACTTC.

This rearrangement joins TRBV18 to TRBJ1-1; TRBD1 matches at 8 bases. V shed 6 bases and J 0 bases; nucleotides not matched to a gene: 6. Germline loops: CDR1 KGHSH, CDR2 LQKENI. The CDR3 sequence is 15 residues long. The CDR3 protein is CASSSGQGLNTEAFF. The CDR3, as DNA: TGTGCCAGCTCTTCAGGACAGGGCCTGAACACTGAAGCTTTCTTT.

V gene TRBV7-3 combines with J gene TRBJ2-3, with 10 bases identical to TRBD1. Germline V gene data show CDR1 as SGHTA and CDR2 as FQGTGA. J gave up 4 bases and V 2 bases, and 3 bases lay outside the gene matches. The CDR3 runs to 15 residues. CDR3 bases: TGTGCCAGCAGCTTAGGGACAGGGGAACCAGATACGCAGTATTTT. Protein: CASSLGTGEPDTQYF.

The chain couples TRBV19 to TRBJ2-1, with TRBD1 matching over 10 bases. The CDR3 loop spans 17 amino acids. The V gene's germline CDR1 is LNHDA and CDR2 SQIVND (reference sequence). V was pared by 5 bases and J by 7 bases, with 14 bases of the junction left unmatched. CDR3 protein: CASSPRRQGARGNEQFF. The CDR3 nucleotides are TGTGCCAGTAGTCCCCGCCGACAGGGGGCGCGGGGGAATGAGCAGTTCTTC.

The chain combines TRBV6-4 with TRBJ1-2; maybe TRBD1 (5 bases). CDR1 is MRHNA and CDR2 is SNTAGT in the germline V gene. Trimming left V 0 bases short and J 7 bases short, with 21 bases between. This CDR3 contains 17 residues. CDR3 DNA sequence: TGTGCCAGCAGTGACTCGAGATTCGGCAGGGTGGGCGGTGGCTACACCTTC. It codes for CASSDSRFGRVGGGYTF.

Ten or more counts support this clone. The chain carries TRBV5-4 and TRBJ2-2; 9 bases map to TRBD1. J lost 2 bases, V lost 3 bases, and 8 bases had no gene match. Germline V gene data show CDR1 as SGHNT and CDR2 as YYREEE (reference sequence). The CDR3 extends over 17 amino acids. The CDR3 loop is CASSSAGTGYNTGELFF. CDR3 in DNA: TGTGCCAGCAGCTCGGCCGGGACAGGGTATAACACCGGGGAGCTGTTTTTT.

The DNA of the CDR3 is TGTGCCAGCAGTTACTCAGCAGGGCCATTTGCCGAGCAGTACTTC. Translation: CASSYSAGPFAEQYF. The rearrangement joins TRBV6-5 to TRBJ2-7; TRBD1 is a possible D gene (5 bases). CDR1 is MNHEY and CDR2 is SVGAGI in the germline V gene. Between the trimmed V and J ends, which lost 0 bases and 6 bases, there was a span of 15 bases. This CDR3 is 15 amino acids long.

J is TRBJ2-3 and V is TRBV5-6; D might be TRBD1 or TRBD2, each matching 5 bases. Germline loops: CDR1 SGHDT, CDR2 YYEEEE. Trimming removed 1 base at V and 2 bases at J, with 14 bases between. The CDR3 extends over 16 amino acids. In DNA form, the CDR3 reads TGTGCCAGCAGCTTGATAGTGGGGGTATACACAGATACGCAGTATTTT. This encodes CASSLIVGVYTDTQYF. The whole variable domain, remainder taken from reference TRBV5-6 and TRBJ2-3, is DAGVTQSPTHLIKTRGQQVTLRCSPKSGHDTVSWYQQALGQGPQFIFQYYEEEERQRGNFPDRFSGHQFPNYSSELNVNALLLGDSALYLCASSLIVGVYTDTQYFGPGTRLTVL.